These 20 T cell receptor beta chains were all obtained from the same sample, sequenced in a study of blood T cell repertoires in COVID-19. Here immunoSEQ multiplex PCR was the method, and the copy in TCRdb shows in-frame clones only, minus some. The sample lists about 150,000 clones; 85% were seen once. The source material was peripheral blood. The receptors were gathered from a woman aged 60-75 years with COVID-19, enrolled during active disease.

CDR3 sequence (DNA): TGTGCCAGCAGTAAGCCGGGACAGGGCACCTACGAGCAGTACTTC. Translation: CASSKPGQGTYEQYF. V is TRBV6-5 and J is TRBJ2-7; 9 bases are shared with TRBD1. The CDR3 is 15 residues long. Germline loops: CDR1 MNHEY, CDR2 SVGAGI. After removal of 5 bases from V and 2 bases from J, the junction contained 7 bases not matched to a gene.

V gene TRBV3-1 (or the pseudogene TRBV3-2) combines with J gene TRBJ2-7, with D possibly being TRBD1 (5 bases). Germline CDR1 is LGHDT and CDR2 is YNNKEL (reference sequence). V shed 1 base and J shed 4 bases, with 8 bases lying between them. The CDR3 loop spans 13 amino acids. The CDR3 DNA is TGTGCCAGCAGCCAAGGCCCAGGGTACGAGCAGTACTTC. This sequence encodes CASSQGPGYEQYF.

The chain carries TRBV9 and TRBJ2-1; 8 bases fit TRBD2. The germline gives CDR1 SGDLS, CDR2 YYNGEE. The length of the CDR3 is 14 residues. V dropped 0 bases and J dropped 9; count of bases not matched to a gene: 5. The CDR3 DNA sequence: TGTGCCAGCAGCGTAGCTACCCTAGCGGGTGAGCAGTTCTTC. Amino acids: CASSVATLAGEQFF.

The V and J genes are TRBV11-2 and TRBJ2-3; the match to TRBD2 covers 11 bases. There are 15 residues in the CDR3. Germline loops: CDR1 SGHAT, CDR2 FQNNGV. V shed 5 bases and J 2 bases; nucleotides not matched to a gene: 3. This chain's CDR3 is CASSIAGGITDTQYF. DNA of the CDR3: TGTGCCAGCAGCATAGCGGGAGGGATCACAGATACGCAGTATTTT.

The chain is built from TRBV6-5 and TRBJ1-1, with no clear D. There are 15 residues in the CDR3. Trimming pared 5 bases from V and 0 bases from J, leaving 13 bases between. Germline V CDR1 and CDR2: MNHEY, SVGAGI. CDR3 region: CASSPAQALNTEAFF. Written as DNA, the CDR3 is TGTGCCAGCAGTCCCGCCCAGGCGTTGAACACTGAAGCTTTCTTT.

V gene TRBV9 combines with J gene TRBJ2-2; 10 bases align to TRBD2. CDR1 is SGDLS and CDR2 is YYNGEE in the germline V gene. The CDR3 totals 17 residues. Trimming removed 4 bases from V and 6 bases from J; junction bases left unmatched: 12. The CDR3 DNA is TGTGCCAGCAGCCTTCCCCTCAGCGGGAGGGCCTCCGGGGAGCTGTTTTTT. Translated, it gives CASSLPLSGRASGELFF.

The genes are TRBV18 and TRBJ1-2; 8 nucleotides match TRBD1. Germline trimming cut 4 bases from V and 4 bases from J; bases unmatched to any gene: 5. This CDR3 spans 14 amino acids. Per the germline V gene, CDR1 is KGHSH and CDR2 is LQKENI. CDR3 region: CASSQDREGYGYTF. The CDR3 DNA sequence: TGTGCCAGCTCACAGGACAGGGAAGGCTATGGCTACACCTTC.

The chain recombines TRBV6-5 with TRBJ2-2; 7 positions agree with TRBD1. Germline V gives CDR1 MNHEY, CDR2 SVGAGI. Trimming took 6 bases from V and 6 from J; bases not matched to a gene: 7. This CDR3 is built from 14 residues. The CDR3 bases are TGTGCCAGCAGCTACAGCCAGGGGGCCGGGGAGCTGTTTTTT. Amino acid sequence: CASSYSQGAGELFF.

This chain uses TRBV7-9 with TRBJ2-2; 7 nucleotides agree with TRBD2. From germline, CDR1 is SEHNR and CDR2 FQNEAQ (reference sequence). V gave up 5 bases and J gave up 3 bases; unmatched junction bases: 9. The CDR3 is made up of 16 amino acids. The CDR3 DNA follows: TGTGCCAGCAGCCCTGACCCGGGGAGGGACACCGGGGAGCTGTTTTTT. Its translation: CASSPDPGRDTGELFF. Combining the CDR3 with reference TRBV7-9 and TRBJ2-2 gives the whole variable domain DTGVSQNPRHKITKRGQNVTFRCDPISEHNRLYWYRQTLGQGPEFLTYFQNEAQLEKSRLLSDRFSAERPKGSFSTLEIQRTEQGDSAMYLCASSPDPGRDTGELFFGEGSRLTVL.

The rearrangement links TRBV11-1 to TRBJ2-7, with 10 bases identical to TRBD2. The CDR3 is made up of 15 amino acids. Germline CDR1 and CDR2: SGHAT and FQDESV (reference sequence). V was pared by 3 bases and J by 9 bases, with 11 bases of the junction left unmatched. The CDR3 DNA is TGTGCCAGCAGCTTGGGACTAGCGTTTGGAGGTGGGCAGTACTTC. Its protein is CASSLGLAFGGGQYF.

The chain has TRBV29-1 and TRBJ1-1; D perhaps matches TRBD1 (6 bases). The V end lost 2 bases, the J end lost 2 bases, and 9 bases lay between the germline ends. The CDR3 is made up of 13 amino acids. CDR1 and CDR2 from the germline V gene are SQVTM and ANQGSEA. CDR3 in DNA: TGCAGCGTTGAAACCAGGGGCAACACTGAAGCTTTCTTT. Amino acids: CSVETRGNTEAFF.

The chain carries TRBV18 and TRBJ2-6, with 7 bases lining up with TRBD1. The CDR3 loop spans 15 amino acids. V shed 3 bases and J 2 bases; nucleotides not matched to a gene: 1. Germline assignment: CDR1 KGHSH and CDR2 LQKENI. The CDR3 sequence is CASSPDRAGANVLTF. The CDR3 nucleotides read TGTGCCAGCTCACCCGACAGGGCTGGGGCCAACGTCCTGACTTTC.

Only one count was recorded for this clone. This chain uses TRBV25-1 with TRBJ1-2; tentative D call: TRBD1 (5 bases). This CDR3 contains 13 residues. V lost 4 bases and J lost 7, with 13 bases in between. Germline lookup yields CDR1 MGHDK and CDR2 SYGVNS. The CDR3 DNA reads TGTGCCAGCAGTGTCCCAGGGTACTCTGGCTACACCTTC. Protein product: CASSVPGYSGYTF.

The CDR3 DNA follows: TGTGCCAGTAGTGTCCTCTCGGGCGGGGGAGTTCTTGTGCAAGAGACCCAGTACTTC. Translated, it gives CASSVLSGGGVLVQETQYF. J is TRBJ2-5 and V is TRBV19; TRBD2 aligns across 7 bases. J was trimmed by 2 bases and V by 5 bases; bases with no gene match: 20. The germline V gene has CDR1 LNHDA and CDR2 SQIVND (reference sequence). CDR3 size: 19 residues.

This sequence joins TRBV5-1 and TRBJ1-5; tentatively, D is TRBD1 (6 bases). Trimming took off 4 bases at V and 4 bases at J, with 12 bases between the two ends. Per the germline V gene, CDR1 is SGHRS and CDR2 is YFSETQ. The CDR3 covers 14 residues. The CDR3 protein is CASSETGLNQPQHF. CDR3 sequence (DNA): TGCGCCAGCAGCGAAACAGGGTTAAATCAGCCCCAGCATTTT. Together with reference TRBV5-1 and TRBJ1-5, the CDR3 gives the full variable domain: KAGVTQTPRYLIKTRGQQVTLSCSPISGHRSVSWYQQTPGQGLQFLFEYFSETQRNKGNFPGRFSGRQFSNSRSEMNVSTLELGDSALYLCASSETGLNQPQHFGDGTRLSIL.

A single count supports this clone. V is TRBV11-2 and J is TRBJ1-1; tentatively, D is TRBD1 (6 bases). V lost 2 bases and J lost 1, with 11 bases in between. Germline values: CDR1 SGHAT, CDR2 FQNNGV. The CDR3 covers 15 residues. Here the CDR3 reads CASSLSRTENTEAFF. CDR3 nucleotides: TGTGCCAGCAGCTTATCTCGGACAGAGAACACTGAAGCTTTCTTT. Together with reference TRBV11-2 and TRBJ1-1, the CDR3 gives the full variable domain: EAGVAQSPRYKIIEKRQSVAFWCNPISGHATLYWYQQILGQGPKLLIQFQNNGVVDDSQLPKDRFSAERLKGVDSTLKIQPAKLEDSAVYLCASSLSRTENTEAFFGQGTRLTVV.

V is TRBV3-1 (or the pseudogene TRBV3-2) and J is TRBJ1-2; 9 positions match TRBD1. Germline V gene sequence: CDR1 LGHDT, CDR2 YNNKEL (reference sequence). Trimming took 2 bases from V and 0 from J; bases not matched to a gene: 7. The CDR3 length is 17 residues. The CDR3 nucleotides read TGTGCCAGCAGCCAATGGGGACAGGGTGTTTCTAACTATGGCTACACCTTC. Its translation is CASSQWGQGVSNYGYTF.

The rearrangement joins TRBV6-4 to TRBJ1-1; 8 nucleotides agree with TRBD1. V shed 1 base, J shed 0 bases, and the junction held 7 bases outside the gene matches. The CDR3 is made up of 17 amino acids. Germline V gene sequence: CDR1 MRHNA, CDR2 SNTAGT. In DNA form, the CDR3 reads TGTGCCAGCAGTGACTTCCCAGGGGGCGGGTTGAACACTGAAGCTTTCTTT. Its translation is CASSDFPGGGLNTEAFF.

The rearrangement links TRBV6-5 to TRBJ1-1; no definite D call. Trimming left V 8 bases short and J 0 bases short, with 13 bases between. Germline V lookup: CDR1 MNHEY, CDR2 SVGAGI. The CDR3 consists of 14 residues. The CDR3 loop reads CASPRTEMNTEAFF. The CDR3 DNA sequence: TGTGCCAGCCCTCGAACCGAGATGAACACTGAAGCTTTCTTT.

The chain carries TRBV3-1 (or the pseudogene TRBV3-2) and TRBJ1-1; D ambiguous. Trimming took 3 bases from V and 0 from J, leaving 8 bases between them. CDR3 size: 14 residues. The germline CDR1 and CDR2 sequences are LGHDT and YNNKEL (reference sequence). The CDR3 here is CASSQFKLNTEAFF. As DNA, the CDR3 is TGTGCCAGCAGCCAGTTTAAATTGAACACTGAAGCTTTCTTT.